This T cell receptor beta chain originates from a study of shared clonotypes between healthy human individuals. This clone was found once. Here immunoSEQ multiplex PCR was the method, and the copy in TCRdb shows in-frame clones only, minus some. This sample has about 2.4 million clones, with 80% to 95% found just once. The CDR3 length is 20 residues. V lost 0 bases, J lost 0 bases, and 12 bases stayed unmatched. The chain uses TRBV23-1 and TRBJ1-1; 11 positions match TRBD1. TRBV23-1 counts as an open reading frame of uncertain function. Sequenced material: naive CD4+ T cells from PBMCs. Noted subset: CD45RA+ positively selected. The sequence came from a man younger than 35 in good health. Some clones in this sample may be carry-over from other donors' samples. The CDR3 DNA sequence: TGCGCCAGCAGTCAATCGCATTCTCGGACAGGGGGCGTTATGAACACTGAAGCTTTCTTT. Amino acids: CASSQSHSRTGGVMNTEAFF.